This TCR beta chain was identified in a study of T cells in Graves' hyperthyroidism and ophthalmopathy. Study findings and constraints: Ophthalmopathy, which appeared later, was predicted by the model a median about 6.8 months before onset.

This clonotype was observed many times. Antigen: not known. The source material, RNA transcripts, was used to amplify TCR beta CDR3 regions. Primed by the HTBI set, a first-round RT-PCR was run on the TCR CDR3. A single record per CDR3 protein comes from TCRdb applying MiXCR to the multiplex PCR reads. This table holds roughly 520,000 distinct CDR3 sequences, roughly 24% found once. Looked up from germline, CDR1 is SGHAT and CDR2 is FQDESV (reference sequence). J lost 4 bases, V lost 5 bases, and 12 bases had no gene match. This CDR3 has 16 residues. Enrolled ophthalmopathy patients presented with a Clinical Activity Score of at least 3, a NOSPECS grade of at least 4, and disease duration under 3 months.

V usage is TRBV11-1 and J usage is TRBJ1-2, with 8 bases identical to TRBD1. Material: blood. The receptor was derived from a woman aged 25 to 45 with Graves' ophthalmopathy. The CDR3 region is CASSPGGEGAIYGYTF. CDR3 sequence (DNA): TGTGCCAGCAGCCCAGGGGGCGAGGGGGCGATCTATGGCTACACCTTC.